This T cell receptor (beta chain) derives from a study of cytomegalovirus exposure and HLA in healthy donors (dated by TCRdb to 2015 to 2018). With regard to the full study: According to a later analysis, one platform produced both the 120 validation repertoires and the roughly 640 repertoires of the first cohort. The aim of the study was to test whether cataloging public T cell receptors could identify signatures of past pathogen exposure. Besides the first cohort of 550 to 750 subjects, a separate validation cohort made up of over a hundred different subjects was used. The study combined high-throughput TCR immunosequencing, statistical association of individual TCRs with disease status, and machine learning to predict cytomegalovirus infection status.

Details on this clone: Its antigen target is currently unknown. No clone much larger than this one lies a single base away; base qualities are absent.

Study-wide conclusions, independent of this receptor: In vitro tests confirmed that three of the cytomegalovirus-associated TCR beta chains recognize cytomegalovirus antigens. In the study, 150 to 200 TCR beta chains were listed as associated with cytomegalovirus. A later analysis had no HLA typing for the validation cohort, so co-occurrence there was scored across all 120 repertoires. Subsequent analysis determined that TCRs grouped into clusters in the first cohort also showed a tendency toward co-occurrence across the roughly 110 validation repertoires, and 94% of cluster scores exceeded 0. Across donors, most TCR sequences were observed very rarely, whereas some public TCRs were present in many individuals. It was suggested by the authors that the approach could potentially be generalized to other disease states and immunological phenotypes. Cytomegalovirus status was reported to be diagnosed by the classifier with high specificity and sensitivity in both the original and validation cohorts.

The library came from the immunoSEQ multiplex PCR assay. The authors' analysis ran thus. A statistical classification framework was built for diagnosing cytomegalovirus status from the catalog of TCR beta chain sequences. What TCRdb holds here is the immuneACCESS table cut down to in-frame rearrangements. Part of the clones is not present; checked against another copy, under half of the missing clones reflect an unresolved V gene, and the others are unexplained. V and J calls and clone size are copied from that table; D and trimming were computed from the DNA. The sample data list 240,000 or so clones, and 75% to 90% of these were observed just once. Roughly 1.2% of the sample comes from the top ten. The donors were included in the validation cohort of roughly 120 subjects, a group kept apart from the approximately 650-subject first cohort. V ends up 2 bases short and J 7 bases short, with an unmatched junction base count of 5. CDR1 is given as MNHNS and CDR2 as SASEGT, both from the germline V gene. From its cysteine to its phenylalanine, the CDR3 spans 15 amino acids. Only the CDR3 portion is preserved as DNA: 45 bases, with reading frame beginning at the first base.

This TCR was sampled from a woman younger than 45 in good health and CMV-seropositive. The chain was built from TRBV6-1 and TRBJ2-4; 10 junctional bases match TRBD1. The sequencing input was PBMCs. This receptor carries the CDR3 CASSETWGQGNIQYF. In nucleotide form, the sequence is TGTGCCAGCAGTGAAACATGGGGACAGGGGAACATTCAGTACTTC.